Listed below are T cell receptor beta chains from one sample, sequenced in a study of sequential checkpoint blockade in melanoma. Clones were sequenced by immunoSEQ multiplex PCR, and TCRdb holds only the in-frame ones, with some missing. The sample holds about 38,000 clones, more than 70% seen once. Source: CD8+ T cells sorted from blood (inferred from file names), taken from a patient given nivolumab and ipilimumab in sequence. Receptor source: a human donor with melanoma. Both conserved end residues are part of each CDR3. The order of the fields is clone size, V gene, J gene, D gene, CDR3 protein, CDR3 DNA. A D gene is named only where the DNA matches it firmly. Only part of the rows carry a size: once, few, many, or a class if the clone is expanded.

-,TRBV2,TRBJ2-3,-,CASSGVGTGADTQYF,TGTGCCAGCAGTGGGGTAGGGACGGGGGCAGATACGCAGTATTTT
-,TRBV19,TRBJ1-1,TRBD1,CASSVRTGANTEAFF,TGTGCCAGTAGTGTCAGGACAGGGGCAAACACTGAAGCTTTCTTT
-,TRBV19,TRBJ1-2,TRBD1,CASSMGQGLYTF,TGTGCCAGTAGTATGGGACAGGGTCTCTACACCTTC
-,TRBV25-1,TRBJ2-1,-,CASSKRYRDIEQFF,TGTGCCAGCAGTAAAAGATACAGGGATATTGAGCAGTTCTTC
-,TRBV11-2,TRBJ1-2,TRBD1,CASVPALGQGNGYTF,TGTGCCAGCGTGCCTGCCTTAGGACAGGGTAATGGCTACACCTTC
-,TRBV19,TRBJ2-7,TRBD2,CASSIGLAGDEQYF,TGTGCCAGTAGTATAGGCCTAGCGGGAGACGAGCAGTACTTC
-,TRBV4-1,TRBJ2-3,-,CASSHPDTQYF,TGCGCCAGCAGCCACCCGGATACGCAGTATTTT
-,TRBV5-4,TRBJ2-3,TRBD2,CASSAGGDTQYF,TGTGCCAGCTCGGCCGGGGGGGATACGCAGTATTTT
-,TRBV27,TRBJ1-1,-,CASSDNSEAFF,TGTGCCAGCAGTGACAACAGCGAAGCTTTCTTT
-,TRBV4-3,TRBJ2-1,TRBD2,CASSQDWASGSDEQFF,TGCGCCAGCAGCCAAGATTGGGCTAGCGGGAGCGATGAGCAGTTCTTC
-,TRBV7-9,TRBJ1-1,-,CASRHTHMDTEAFF,TGTGCCAGCCGACATACCCACATGGACACTGAAGCTTTCTTT
-,TRBV7-3,TRBJ2-1,-,CASSSGLSPGNEQFF,TGTGCCAGCAGCTCCGGACTCTCACCGGGGAATGAGCAGTTCTTC
-,TRBV18,TRBJ2-2,-,CASSPGHANTGELFF,TGTGCCAGCTCACCGGGACACGCGAACACCGGGGAGCTGTTTTTT
-,TRBV27,TRBJ2-3,-,CASSHTPGGTDTQYF,TGTGCCAGCAGCCACACTCCGGGTGGGACAGATACGCAGTATTTT
few,TRBV4-2,TRBJ2-7,-,CASSQGAEQYF,TGTGCCAGCAGCCAAGGAGCGGAGCAGTACTTC
-,TRBV4-3,TRBJ2-5,TRBD1,CASSQETDPGGLETQYF,TGCGCCAGCAGCCAAGAAACGGATCCAGGGGGCTTAGAGACCCAGTACTTC